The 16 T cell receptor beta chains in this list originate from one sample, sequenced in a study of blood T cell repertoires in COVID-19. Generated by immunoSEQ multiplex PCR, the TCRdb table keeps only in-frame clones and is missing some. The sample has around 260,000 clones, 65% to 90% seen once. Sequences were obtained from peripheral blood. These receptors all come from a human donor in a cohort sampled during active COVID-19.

This chain's CDR3 is CASRQVGGRVADTQYF. Written as DNA, the CDR3 is TGCGCCAGCCGCCAGGTCGGCGGGAGGGTCGCAGATACGCAGTATTTT. This rearrangement joins TRBV5-1 to TRBJ2-3; 9 positions agree with TRBD2. J was trimmed by 4 bases and V by 7 bases; bases with no gene match: 13. Germline CDR1 is SGHRS and CDR2 is YFSETQ. The length of the CDR3 is 16 residues.

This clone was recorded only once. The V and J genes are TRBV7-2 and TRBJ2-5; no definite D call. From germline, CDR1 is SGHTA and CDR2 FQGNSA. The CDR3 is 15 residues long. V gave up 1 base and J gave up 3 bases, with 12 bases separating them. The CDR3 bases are TGTGCCAGCAGCTTAGACCCGAACCCTAAAGAGACCCAGTACTTC. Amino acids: CASSLDPNPKETQYF.

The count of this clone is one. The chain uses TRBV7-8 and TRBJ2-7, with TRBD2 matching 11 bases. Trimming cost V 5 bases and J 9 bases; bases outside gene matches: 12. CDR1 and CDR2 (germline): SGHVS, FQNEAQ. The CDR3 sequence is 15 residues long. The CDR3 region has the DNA TGTGCCAGCAGCCCAACCGGGACTAGCGGCCTTGGGCAGTACTTC. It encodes CASSPTGTSGLGQYF.

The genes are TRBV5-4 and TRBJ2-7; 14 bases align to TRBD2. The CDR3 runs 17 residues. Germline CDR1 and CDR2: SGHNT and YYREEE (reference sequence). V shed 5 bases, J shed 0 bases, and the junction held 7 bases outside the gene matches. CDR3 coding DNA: TGTGCCAGCAGTACCCGGACTAGCGGGAGGAGCTCCTACGAGCAGTACTTC. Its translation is CASSTRTSGRSSYEQYF.

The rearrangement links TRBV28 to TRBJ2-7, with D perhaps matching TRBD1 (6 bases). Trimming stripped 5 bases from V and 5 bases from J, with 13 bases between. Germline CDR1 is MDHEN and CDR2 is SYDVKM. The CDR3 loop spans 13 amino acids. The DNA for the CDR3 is TGTGCCAGCAGTCAGGGGAACTTTAACGAGCAGTACTTC. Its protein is CASSQGNFNEQYF. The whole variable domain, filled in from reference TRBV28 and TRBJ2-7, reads DVKVTQSSRYLVKRTGEKVFLECVQDMDHENMFWYRQDPGLGLRLIYFSYDVKMKEKGDIPEGYSVSREKKERFSLILESASTNQTSMYLCASSQGNFNEQYFGPGTRLTVT.

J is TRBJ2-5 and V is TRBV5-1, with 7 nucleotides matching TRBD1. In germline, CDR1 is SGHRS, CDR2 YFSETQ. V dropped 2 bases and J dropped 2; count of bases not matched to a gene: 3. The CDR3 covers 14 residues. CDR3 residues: CASSFDRVQETQYF. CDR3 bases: TGCGCCAGCAGCTTTGACAGGGTACAAGAGACCCAGTACTTC.

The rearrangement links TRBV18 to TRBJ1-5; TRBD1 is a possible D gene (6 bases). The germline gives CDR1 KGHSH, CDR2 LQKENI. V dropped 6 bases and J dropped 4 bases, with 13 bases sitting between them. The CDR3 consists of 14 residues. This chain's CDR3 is CASSSGQQNQPQHF. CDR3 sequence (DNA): TGTGCCAGCTCTTCAGGACAGCAAAATCAGCCCCAGCATTTT.

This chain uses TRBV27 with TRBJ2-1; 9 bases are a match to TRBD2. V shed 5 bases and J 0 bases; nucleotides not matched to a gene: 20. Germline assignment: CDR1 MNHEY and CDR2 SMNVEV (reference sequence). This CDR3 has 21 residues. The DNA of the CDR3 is TGTGCCAGCAGTCTTGAACGGACGGGGGGACTAGCCGCCAACTCCTACAATGAGCAGTTCTTC. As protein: CASSLERTGGLAANSYNEQFF.

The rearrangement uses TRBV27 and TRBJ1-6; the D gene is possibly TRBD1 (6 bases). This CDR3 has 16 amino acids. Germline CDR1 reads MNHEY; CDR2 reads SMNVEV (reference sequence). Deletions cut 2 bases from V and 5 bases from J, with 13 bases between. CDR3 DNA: TGTGCCAGCAGTTTAGAGGGGGGGACCCATAATTCACCCCTCCACTTT. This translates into CASSLEGGTHNSPLHF.

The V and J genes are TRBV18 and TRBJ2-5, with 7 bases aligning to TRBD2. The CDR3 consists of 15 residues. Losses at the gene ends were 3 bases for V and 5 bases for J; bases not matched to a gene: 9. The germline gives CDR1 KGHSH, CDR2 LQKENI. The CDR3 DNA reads TGTGCCAGCTCACCCCTCCAGCGGGACTTGGAGACCCAGTACTTC. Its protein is CASSPLQRDLETQYF.

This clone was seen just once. The CDR3 nucleotides read TGTGCCAGCAGCTTAGTTTCCGGGGGGAGCACCGGGGAGCTGTTTTTT. This gives the protein CASSLVSGGSTGELFF. The chain combines TRBV7-8 with TRBJ2-2, with 7 bases aligning to TRBD2. Germline loops: CDR1 SGHVS, CDR2 FQNEAQ. CDR3 size: 16 residues. J gave up 4 bases and V 1 base, and 6 bases lay outside the gene matches.

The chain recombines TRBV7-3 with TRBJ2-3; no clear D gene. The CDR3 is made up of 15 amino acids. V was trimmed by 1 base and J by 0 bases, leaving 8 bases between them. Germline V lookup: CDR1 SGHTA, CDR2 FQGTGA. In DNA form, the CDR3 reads TGTGCCAGCAGCTTAAGCCCAGTTAGCACAGATACGCAGTATTTT. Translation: CASSLSPVSTDTQYF.

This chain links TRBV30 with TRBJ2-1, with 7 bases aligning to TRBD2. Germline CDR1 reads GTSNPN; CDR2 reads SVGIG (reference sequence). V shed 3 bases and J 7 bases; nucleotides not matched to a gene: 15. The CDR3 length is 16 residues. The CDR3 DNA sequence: TGTGCCTGGAGGGGCCTCGGAGAAGTGGGGGGGAATGAGCAGTTCTTC. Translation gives CAWRGLGEVGGNEQFF.

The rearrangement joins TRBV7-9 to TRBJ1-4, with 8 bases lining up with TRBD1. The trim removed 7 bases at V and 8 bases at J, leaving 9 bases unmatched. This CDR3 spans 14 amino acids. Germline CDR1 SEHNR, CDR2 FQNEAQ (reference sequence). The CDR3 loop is CASTPTGAQEKLFF. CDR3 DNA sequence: TGTGCCAGCACCCCGACAGGGGCGCAGGAAAAACTGTTTTTT.

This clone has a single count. CDR3 in DNA: TGTGCCAGCAGCCTCGGACAGTGCCGGAGACAGCCCCAGCATTTT. It is translated as CASSLGQCRRQPQHF. This chain uses TRBV11-3 with TRBJ1-5; the D gene is possibly TRBD1 (6 bases). The CDR3 contains 15 residues. Trimming shortened V by 5 bases and J by 7 bases, and 18 bases separated the two germline ends. CDR1 and CDR2 from the germline V gene are SGHNT and YENEEA.

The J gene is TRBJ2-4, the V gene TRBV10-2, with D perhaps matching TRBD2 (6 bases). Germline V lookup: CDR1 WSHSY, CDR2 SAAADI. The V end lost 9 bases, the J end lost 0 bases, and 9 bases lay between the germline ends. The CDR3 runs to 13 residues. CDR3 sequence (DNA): TGCGCCAGTGGGGACTTAGCCAAAAACATTCAGTACTTC. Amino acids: CASGDLAKNIQYF.